The clone carrying this T cell receptor (beta chain) was seen a few times. As yet, its antigen is unknown. For repertoire sequencing, the TCR beta CDR3 regions were amplified from RNA transcripts. In the first round, RT-PCR was carried out with HTBI primers, and a multiplex PCR formed the second round. Each CDR3 protein is one row after TCRdb ran MiXCR on the multiplex PCR reads. The table lists 600,000 to 650,000 distinct CDR3 sequences, 20% to 25% of them singletons. This specimen belongs to a study of Graves' ophthalmopathy and Graves' hyperthyroidism. V lost 3 bases and J lost 3, with 15 bases in between. This CDR3 has 15 residues. In germline, CDR1 is DFQATT, CDR2 SNEGSKA (reference sequence). Study conclusions and caveats: Ophthalmopathy progression cases were predicted by the model with 70.59% sensitivity and 72.22% specificity.

The clonotype was recovered from a woman younger than 35 with stable Graves' hyperthyroidism. Some clones in this sample may be carry-over from other donors' samples. The sample comprised peripheral blood. The chain has TRBV20-1 and TRBJ1-5; unclear D gene. The CDR3: CSASVGLSANQPQHF. In DNA, the CDR3 is TGCAGTGCTAGTGTCGGGCTATCGGCCAATCAGCCCCAGCATTTT.